This T cell receptor beta chain was identified during a study of PD-L1 blockade in urothelial cancer. Study summary: Each participant's history included 0 to 3 prior chemotherapy regimens.

Regarding this clone: Its target is unknown.

Time point meaning: pretreatment peripheral blood. Urothelial carcinoma, locally advanced or metastatic, affected the patients. Study-level findings and limits: Better progression-free and overall survival followed lower pretreatment blood clonality. Clones that were tumor-associated expanded more in the blood of durable-benefit patients at 3 weeks.

V shed 2 bases, J shed 6 bases, and the junction held 8 bases outside the gene matches. In germline, CDR1 is KGHSY, CDR2 FQNENV. CDR3 length equals 15 residues. Assay: immunoSEQ multiplex PCR; the TCRdb copy retains only in-frame clones and omits some. The table records roughly 91,000 clones, over 75% of them present only once. The rearrangement links TRBV16 to TRBJ1-2, with 8 nucleotides matching TRBD1. Sequenced here: PBMCs, sampled around atezolizumab (anti-PD-L1) treatment. This receptor was taken from a man in his 60s with urothelial cancer. The CDR3 nucleotides read TGTGCCAGCAGCCAACTCCAGGGGGCGTTGAATGGCTACACCTTC. Its translation: CASSQLQGALNGYTF.